The present entry profiles one TCR beta chain with its context. Its antigen is still unknown. This sample also contains other DNA sequences that code for the same CDR3. The sample belongs to a study of shared clonotypes between healthy human individuals. Study-level background: CD8 memory received one plate per donor, CD8 naive two, CD4 memory three and CD4 naive three.

Study results and caveats: Estimated richness values were generally larger in naive subsets than in memory subsets.

The authors distributed each subset's genomic DNA evenly over several immunoSEQ plates. Per the study methods: Junction-only sequences without quality scores came from ImmunoSEQ, so filtering differed. Using immunoSEQ multiplex PCR, the repertoire was profiled, and TCRdb retains in-frame clones only, with some absent. V and J calls and clone size are given by that table; D and trimming were obtained from the DNA. The sample records around 700,000 clones, around four fifths being singletons. CDR1 is LNHDA and CDR2 is SQIVND in the germline V gene (reference sequence). V lost 4 bases, J lost 4 bases, and 10 bases stayed unmatched. This CDR3 is 15 amino acids long.

V gene TRBV19 combines with J gene TRBJ2-7, with 7 bases lining up with TRBD1. Sequenced sample: memory CD4+ T cells sorted from blood. Sample subset: CD45RA-negative fraction. This sequence originates from a woman aged 30 to 39 in good health. The CDR3 DNA follows: TGTGCCAGTAGTAACCAAGGGACAGCGAGTTACGAGCAGTACTTC. Translated: CASSNQGTASYEQYF.